What follows are 17 T cell receptor beta chains derived from one specimen sequenced in a study of beta chain features in type 1 diabetes. Reverse transcription of all isolated RNA meant that expressed TCRB transcripts were sequenced. TCRdb's copy holds only in-frame clones and misses some; the assay was immunoSEQ multiplex PCR. The sample holds some 140,000 clones, about 8.7% seen once. Sequenced input: central memory CD4+ T cells from blood. These receptor sequences come from a man aged 18 to 35 in good health.

The chain combines TRBV4-3 with TRBJ2-1; TRBD2 is a possible D gene (5 bases). The V gene's germline CDR1 is LGHNA and CDR2 YSLEER. The V gene lost 0 bases and the J gene lost 0 bases, with 9 bases spanning the gap. The CDR3 sequence is 16 residues long. The DNA of the CDR3 is TGCGCCAGCAGCCAAGATCTAGCAAGCTCCTACAATGAGCAGTTCTTC. Translating it yields CASSQDLASSYNEQFF.

This clone was counted between two and nine times. V usage is TRBV5-1 and J usage is TRBJ2-1, with 11 bases identical to TRBD2. The trim removed 0 bases at V and 3 bases at J, leaving 2 bases unmatched. Germline lookup yields CDR1 SGHRS and CDR2 YFSETQ. This CDR3 comprises 16 residues. The CDR3 sequence: CASSLGGTSGYNEQFF. The CDR3 nucleotides read TGCGCCAGCAGCTTGGGCGGGACTAGCGGCTACAATGAGCAGTTCTTC.

This clone was seen repeatedly, ten times or more. This sequence joins TRBV7-9 and TRBJ1-1, with 7 positions matching TRBD1. CDR1 is SEHNR, CDR2 FQNEAQ, per germline (reference sequence). CDR3 length: 14 residues. V shed 8 bases, J shed 2 bases, and the junction held 8 bases outside the gene matches. The CDR3, as DNA: TGTGCCAGCTTTAGGGGGACAGCTAACACTGAAGCTTTCTTT. This codes for CASFRGTANTEAFF. The full variable domain, its missing parts supplied by reference TRBV7-9 and TRBJ1-1, is DTGVSQNPRHKITKRGQNVTFRCDPISEHNRLYWYRQTLGQGPEFLTYFQNEAQLEKSRLLSDRFSAERPKGSFSTLEIQRTEQGDSAMYLCASFRGTANTEAFFGQGTRLTVV.

This clone was seen a handful of times. This chain joins TRBV21-1 and TRBJ1-5; TRBD1, as called in the table, went unchecked against the DNA. TRBV21-1 is listed as a pseudogene. The CDR3 runs to 17 residues. The DNA of the CDR3 is TGTGCCAGCAGCAAAGGGTGGGGACAGGGCGACCATCAGCCCCAGCATTTT. This translates into CASSKGWGQGDHQPQHF.

This clone occurred a few times. The chain carries TRBV6-5 and TRBJ2-7, with 8 nucleotides matching TRBD1. V was pared by 4 bases and J by 0 bases, with 2 bases of the junction left unmatched. Germline CDR1 reads MNHEY; CDR2 reads SVGAGI. The CDR3 is 14 residues long. CDR3 in DNA: TGTGCCAGCAGTTCTGGACAGGGCTCCTACGAGCAGTACTTC. Protein product: CASSSGQGSYEQYF.

The CDR3: CASSNTVEGPQHF. In DNA form, the CDR3 reads TGTGCCAGTAGTAATACAGTCGAGGGGCCCCAGCATTTT. The V call is TRBV19, the J call TRBJ1-5; D unclear. V lost 4 bases, J lost 9 bases, and 13 bases lay in between. In germline, CDR1 is LNHDA, CDR2 SQIVND (reference sequence). The CDR3 has 13 residues.

This clone was seen only a few times. The rearrangement uses TRBV7-2 and TRBJ2-3; the D gene is possibly TRBD2 (6 bases). The V gene lost 5 bases and the J gene lost 0 bases, with 9 bases spanning the gap. CDR1 is SGHTA, CDR2 FQGNSA, per germline. CDR3 length equals 14 residues. The CDR3 region has the DNA TGTGCCAGCAGCCGGGACTCAAGCACAGATACGCAGTATTTT. This translates into CASSRDSSTDTQYF.

The chain employs TRBV7-2 and TRBJ2-7, with 9 bases lining up with TRBD2. The CDR3 covers 16 residues. The V gene's germline CDR1 is SGHTA and CDR2 FQGNSA. With V trimmed by 1 base and J by 3 bases, 7 bases remained unmatched. This chain's CDR3 is CASSLGLAGRGYEQYF. The CDR3 coding sequence is TGTGCCAGCAGCTTAGGGCTAGCGGGGAGAGGCTACGAGCAGTACTTC.

The genes are TRBV4-1 and TRBJ2-5; 8 nucleotides agree with TRBD1. Germline trimming cut 3 bases from V and 5 bases from J; bases unmatched to any gene: 14. The CDR3 loop spans 17 amino acids. Germline values: CDR1 MGHRA, CDR2 YSYEKL. The CDR3 DNA reads as TGCGCCAGCAGCCACCCTAATGGGGCAGGGGGCCTGGAGACCCAGTACTTC. It codes for CASSHPNGAGGLETQYF.

This clone was picked up a small number of times. The chain joins TRBV5-1 to TRBJ1-5, with a tentative D call TRBD1 (5 bases). The CDR3 covers 15 residues. Looked up from germline, CDR1 is SGHRS and CDR2 is YFSETQ. V was clipped by 4 bases and J by 3 bases, with 14 bases between them. The CDR3: CASSPDAGNNQPQHF. Written as DNA, the CDR3 is TGCGCCAGCAGCCCCGATGCAGGGAACAATCAGCCCCAGCATTTT.

The genes are TRBV5-4 and TRBJ2-5, with 14 bases aligning to TRBD2. J gave up 5 bases and V 3 bases, and 15 bases lay outside the gene matches. This CDR3 is built from 19 residues. CDR1 is SGHNT, CDR2 YYREEE, per germline (reference sequence). CDR3 nucleotide sequence: TGTGCCAGCAGCTCCCTTCACTCGACTAGCGGGGGGGCAGGGGAGACCCAGTACTTC. This gives the protein CASSSLHSTSGGAGETQYF. Full variable domain (outside the CDR3, taken from reference TRBV5-4 and TRBJ2-5): ETGVTQSPTHLIKTRGQQVTLRCSSQSGHNTVSWYQQALGQGPQFIFQYYREEENGRGNFPPRFSGLQFPNYSSELNVNALELDDSALYLCASSSLHSTSGGAGETQYFGPGTRLLVL.

The sample holds a few counts of this clone. The V and J genes are TRBV5-1 and TRBJ2-5; 9 bases are a match to TRBD2. Trimming at V came to 0 bases and at J to 1 base, leaving 1 base not matched to a gene. The germline V gene has CDR1 SGHRS and CDR2 YFSETQ. The CDR3 is 15 residues long. Here the CDR3 DNA reads TGCGCCAGCAGCTTGGAGCGGGGGGCCCAAGAGACCCAGTACTTC. It yields the protein CASSLERGAQETQYF.

This clone showed up just a few times. The chain employs TRBV2 and TRBJ1-6; D possibly corresponds to TRBD1 (6 bases). V was shortened by 9 bases and J by 8 bases, with 14 bases between the two germline ends. Germline CDR1 and CDR2: SNHLY and FYNNEI. This CDR3 region has 13 residues. In DNA form, the CDR3 reads TGTGCCAGTGGGGTGGCAGGGGATTCACCCCTCCACTTT. Translation: CASGVAGDSPLHF.

V and J are TRBV6-1 and TRBJ1-2, with a tentative D call TRBD1 (6 bases). This CDR3 has 13 amino acids. The germline CDR1 and CDR2 sequences are MNHNS and SASEGT. V lost 6 bases, J lost 5 bases, and 13 bases lay in between. This chain's CDR3 is CASRSGGAYGYTF. The CDR3 nucleotides read TGTGCCAGCAGGTCCGGGGGGGCGTATGGCTACACCTTC.

This clone came up many times. The genes are TRBV5-4 and TRBJ2-7; D may be TRBD1 (5 bases). Germline V gene lookup returns CDR1 SGHNT and CDR2 YYREEE (reference sequence). CDR3 length equals 15 residues. V lost 0 bases and J lost 2, with 12 bases in between. CDR3 sequence (DNA): TGTGCCAGCAGCTTGGCTAGATCAGGGCCCTACGAGCAGTACTTC. Encoded protein: CASSLARSGPYEQYF.

This chain connects TRBV28 to TRBJ2-1; possibly TRBD2 for D (5 bases). The CDR3 contains 17 residues. Germline loops: CDR1 MDHEN, CDR2 SYDVKM. V lost 6 bases and J 3 bases, leaving 21 bases between the germline ends. CDR3 nucleotides: TGTGCCAGCAGCCCGGCCGAGGGCGCGACGGGCTACAATGAGCAGTTCTTC. As protein: CASSPAEGATGYNEQFF.

This clone was observed at least ten times. The chain couples TRBV7-9 to TRBJ2-2; unclear D gene. The germline V gene encodes CDR1 SEHNR and CDR2 FQNEAQ (reference sequence). Trimming removed 5 bases at V and 9 bases at J, with 7 bases between. The CDR3 runs 11 residues. The CDR3 sequence: CASSQAWELFF. The CDR3 bases are TGTGCCAGCAGCCAGGCCTGGGAGCTGTTTTTT.